This T cell receptor (beta chain) is from a study of T cell responses to AZD1222 COVID-19 vaccine. Whole-study results and caveats: There were mostly white British donors and more females than males, and clonal diversity was possibly underestimated. Unmutated regions of variants are reportedly targeted by nearly half of spike-specific TCRs. Distributed over spike, vaccine-associated CD4 TCRs predominated at 160-218 and 743-854.

Profiling relied on immunoSEQ multiplex PCR, and the TCRdb table lists in-frame clones only, not all of them. The sample contains 70,000 to 95,000 clones, roughly 90% of which appear only once. With regard to this clone: What it recognizes is unknown.

Germline CDR1 MRHNA, CDR2 SNTAGT. With 5 bases removed from V and 3 bases from J, the gap between germline ends came to 8 bases. CDR3 length: 13 amino acids. The specimen was peripheral blood, collected 28 days after the second AZD1222 dose. The rearrangement uses TRBV6-4 and TRBJ1-5; no clear D gene. This TCR was sampled from an adult who received the AZD1222 COVID-19 vaccine. The CDR3 reads CASSRESNQPQHF. CDR3 nucleotides: TGTGCCAGCAGTAGGGAATCCAATCAGCCCCAGCATTTT.